The rows below give T cell receptor beta chains drawn from one sample of a study of control samples from healthy donors and cancer patients. Some clones are missing from TCRdb's copy, which holds only in-frame ones; the method was immunoSEQ multiplex PCR. The profile covers about 150,000 clones, with roughly 89% appearing a single time and less than 5% taken by the ten largest. The sequenced sample consisted of blood. The receptors shown here come from a man aged 25 to 45 in good health. Each CDR3 is given with its conserved first and last residue. A D gene is named only where the DNA matches it firmly. Clone size is shown for a subset of rows, as once, few, many or a class of expanded clone.

V gene: TRBV6-2/TRBV6-3; D gene: TRBD2; J gene: TRBJ2-1; clone size: few; CDR3 DNA: TGTGCCAGCAGCTCGTCTAGCGGGGGGCGCCTAGGCTCCTACAATGAGCAGTTCTTC; CDR3 protein: CASSSSSGGRLGSYNEQFF
V gene: TRBV6-5; D gene: NA; J gene: TRBJ2-5; clone size: NA; CDR3 DNA: TGTGCCAGCAGCCGCTCGGGGGTCTACCAAGAGACCCAGTACTTC; CDR3 protein: CASSRSGVYQETQYF
V gene: TRBV19; D gene: NA; J gene: TRBJ1-1; clone size: NA; CDR3 DNA: TGTGCCAGTAGTCCCCCCGTGTGGACCGGAAACACTGAAGCTTTCTTT; CDR3 protein: CASSPPVWTGNTEAFF
V gene: TRBV4-3; D gene: TRBD1; J gene: TRBJ2-7; clone size: NA; CDR3 DNA: TGCGCCAGCAGCCAGAACAACAGGGGGTTGCAGCAGTACTTC; CDR3 protein: CASSQNNRGLQQYF
V gene: TRBV3-1/TRBV3-2; D gene: NA; J gene: TRBJ2-1; clone size: NA; CDR3 DNA: TGTGCCAGCAGCCAAGAGGGGCCTTCCGTGGAGACTGAGCAGTTCTTC; CDR3 protein: CASSQEGPSVETEQFF
V gene: TRBV5-8; D gene: NA; J gene: TRBJ2-3; clone size: NA; CDR3 DNA: TGTGCCAGCAGCTTGCAGAGGGCAGATACGCAGTATTTT; CDR3 protein: CASSLQRADTQYF
V gene: TRBV5-8; D gene: TRBD2; J gene: TRBJ2-3; clone size: NA; CDR3 DNA: TGTGCCAGCAGCTTGAGGGCACCGGGACTAGTCACAGATACGCAGTATTTT; CDR3 protein: CASSLRAPGLVTDTQYF
V gene: TRBV5-1; D gene: TRBD2; J gene: TRBJ2-7; clone size: NA; CDR3 DNA: TGCGCCAGCAGCTTGGCCTTAGCGGGAGGTTACGAGCAGTACTTC; CDR3 protein: CASSLALAGGYEQYF
V gene: TRBV5-3; D gene: NA; J gene: TRBJ2-5; clone size: once; CDR3 DNA: TGTGCCACCTCTTCGGGGCGGACGCGGATGCCGGTGCAAGAGACCCAGTACTTC; CDR3 protein: CATSSGRTRMPVQETQYF
V gene: TRBV4-3; D gene: NA; J gene: TRBJ1-1; clone size: few; CDR3 DNA: TGCGCCAGCAGCCAAGGGGCGGGGTCGGGGGAAGCTTTCTTT; CDR3 protein: CASSQGAGSGEAFF
V gene: TRBV5-1; D gene: TRBD1; J gene: TRBJ2-6; clone size: NA; CDR3 DNA: TGCGCCAGCAGCCTAGGACAGGGGCCACCATATGGGGCCAACGTCCTGACTTTC; CDR3 protein: CASSLGQGPPYGANVLTF
V gene: TRBV7-9; D gene: NA; J gene: TRBJ2-1; clone size: NA; CDR3 DNA: TGTGCCAGCAGCGGGATTGCGGGGAACTCCTACAATGAGCAGTTCTTC; CDR3 protein: CASSGIAGNSYNEQFF
V gene: TRBV30; D gene: NA; J gene: TRBJ1-1; clone size: NA; CDR3 DNA: TGTGCCTGGAGTGTATTTGGGGGGCTGGAAGCTTTCTTT; CDR3 protein: CAWSVFGGLEAFF
V gene: TRBV7-2; D gene: TRBD2; J gene: TRBJ2-3; clone size: NA; CDR3 DNA: TGTGCCAGCAGCCCGGGGGCGGGGGGCTCAACTAGCACAGATACGCAGTATTTT; CDR3 protein: CASSPGAGGSTSTDTQYF
V gene: TRBV28; D gene: NA; J gene: TRBJ1-6; clone size: NA; CDR3 DNA: TGTGCCAGCAGTCCCAGCAAGTACCCTGGATCACCCCTCCACTTT; CDR3 protein: CASSPSKYPGSPLHF
V gene: TRBV9; D gene: NA; J gene: TRBJ2-7; clone size: NA; CDR3 DNA: TGTGCCAGCAGCGTTGGGCAGGGCAACTACGAGCAGTACTTC; CDR3 protein: CASSVGQGNYEQYF
V gene: TRBV9; D gene: TRBD2; J gene: TRBJ2-2; clone size: NA; CDR3 DNA: TGTGCCAGCAGCACACCTATAGCGGGGGTTACCGGGGAGCTGTTTTTT; CDR3 protein: CASSTPIAGVTGELFF
V gene: TRBV29-1; D gene: TRBD1; J gene: TRBJ2-7; clone size: NA; CDR3 DNA: TGCAGCGTTGGAGGGACAGCCTACGAGCAGTACTTC; CDR3 protein: CSVGGTAYEQYF
V gene: TRBV6-4; D gene: NA; J gene: TRBJ1-5; clone size: few; CDR3 DNA: TGTGCCAGCAGTGAGGGCAATCAGCCCCAGCATTTT; CDR3 protein: CASSEGNQPQHF
V gene: TRBV3-1/TRBV3-2; D gene: NA; J gene: TRBJ1-1; clone size: NA; CDR3 DNA: TGTGCCAGCAGCAGGGGAATGAGGACTGAAGCTTTCTTT; CDR3 protein: CASSRGMRTEAFF
V gene: TRBV7-3; D gene: TRBD1; J gene: TRBJ2-4; clone size: NA; CDR3 DNA: TGTGCCAGCAGCTTAACCGGGACAGGGGATCCTATAGACATTCAGTACTTC; CDR3 protein: CASSLTGTGDPIDIQYF
V gene: TRBV11-3; D gene: TRBD2; J gene: TRBJ2-5; clone size: NA; CDR3 DNA: TGTGCCAGCAGCCCTGGGGGTACAGCGGGAGTTGCGGAGACCCAGTACTTC; CDR3 protein: CASSPGGTAGVAETQYF
V gene: TRBV7-3; D gene: NA; J gene: TRBJ2-7; clone size: NA; CDR3 DNA: TGTGCCAGCAGCTCAGGGACGGGTACCTACGAGCAGTACTTC; CDR3 protein: CASSSGTGTYEQYF
V gene: TRBV5-1; D gene: NA; J gene: TRBJ1-3; clone size: NA; CDR3 DNA: TGCGCCAGCAGCTTGGGTGAGACGGTACAATTT; CDR3 protein: CASSLGETVQF
V gene: TRBV13; D gene: TRBD1; J gene: TRBJ1-2; clone size: NA; CDR3 DNA: TGTGCCAGCAGCACCCGACAGGGCTGGGACTCCAATTCTGGCTACACCTTC; CDR3 protein: CASSTRQGWDSNSGYTF
V gene: TRBV7-9; D gene: TRBD1; J gene: TRBJ2-1; clone size: NA; CDR3 DNA: TGTGCCAGCACCCCTATAGGGGGCCAAGGGTATGAGCAGTTCTTC; CDR3 protein: CASTPIGGQGYEQFF
V gene: TRBV5-6; D gene: TRBD2; J gene: TRBJ2-1; clone size: NA; CDR3 DNA: TGTGCCAGCAGCTACGAGCTGGGAGGGTTCTCCTACAATGAGCAGTTCTTC; CDR3 protein: CASSYELGGFSYNEQFF
V gene: TRBV27; D gene: NA; J gene: TRBJ2-7; clone size: NA; CDR3 DNA: TGTGCCAGCAGTCCCATTTGGATACAGGCCAACGTCTACGAGCAGTACTTC; CDR3 protein: CASSPIWIQANVYEQYF
V gene: TRBV10-3; D gene: NA; J gene: TRBJ2-3; clone size: NA; CDR3 DNA: TGTGCCATCAAAGCACCAAGCGCGGATACGCAGTATTTT; CDR3 protein: CAIKAPSADTQYF
V gene: TRBV6-5; D gene: NA; J gene: TRBJ1-2; clone size: NA; CDR3 DNA: TGTGCCAGCAAGGCGGGCAGTAACGTTTATGGCTACACCTTC; CDR3 protein: CASKAGSNVYGYTF
V gene: TRBV9; D gene: NA; J gene: TRBJ1-1; clone size: once; CDR3 DNA: TGTGCCAGCAGCGTAGAGGGGGGTCGGGGCACTGAAGCTTTCTTT; CDR3 protein: CASSVEGGRGTEAFF
V gene: TRBV6-5; D gene: NA; J gene: TRBJ2-7; clone size: NA; CDR3 DNA: TGTGCCAGCAGACCGGGACACTCCTACGAGCAGTACTTC; CDR3 protein: CASRPGHSYEQYF
V gene: TRBV5-6; D gene: NA; J gene: TRBJ1-5; clone size: NA; CDR3 DNA: TGTGCCAGCAGCTTATTAAATCAGCCCCAGCATTTT; CDR3 protein: CASSLLNQPQHF
V gene: TRBV18; D gene: NA; J gene: TRBJ2-1; clone size: NA; CDR3 DNA: TGTGCCAGCCATTCGGGACAAAGTTACAATGAGCAGTTCTTC; CDR3 protein: CASHSGQSYNEQFF
V gene: TRBV2; D gene: NA; J gene: TRBJ2-2; clone size: NA; CDR3 DNA: TGTGCCAGCAAATTGAGATCGAACACCGGGGAGCTGTTTTTT; CDR3 protein: CASKLRSNTGELFF
V gene: TRBV12-3/TRBV12-4; D gene: TRBD2; J gene: TRBJ2-7; clone size: NA; CDR3 DNA: TGTGCCAGCACCCCCGGGGGGGCCGAGCAGTACTTC; CDR3 protein: CASTPGGAEQYF
V gene: TRBV5-1; D gene: TRBD1; J gene: TRBJ1-2; clone size: NA; CDR3 DNA: TGCGCCAGTAATAACGGACAGGGCGACTATGGCTACACCTTC; CDR3 protein: CASNNGQGDYGYTF
V gene: TRBV18; D gene: NA; J gene: TRBJ1-1; clone size: NA; CDR3 DNA: TGTGCCAGCACGTCAGGGATGAATACTGAAGCTTTCTTT; CDR3 protein: CASTSGMNTEAFF
V gene: TRBV7-3; D gene: TRBD2; J gene: TRBJ2-3; clone size: NA; CDR3 DNA: TGTGCCAGCAGCTTAACGGGACTAGCGGGGGTCGGGGATACGCAGTATTTT; CDR3 protein: CASSLTGLAGVGDTQYF
V gene: TRBV5-1; D gene: NA; J gene: TRBJ2-7; clone size: NA; CDR3 DNA: TGCGCCAGCACGGGGGGACAGAGGGGTTACGAGCAGTACTTC; CDR3 protein: CASTGGQRGYEQYF
V gene: TRBV5-1; D gene: NA; J gene: TRBJ1-3; clone size: NA; CDR3 DNA: TGCGCCAGCAGCTTGGACAGCTACTCTGGAAACACCATATATTTT; CDR3 protein: CASSLDSYSGNTIYF
V gene: TRBV7-3; D gene: NA; J gene: TRBJ2-5; clone size: NA; CDR3 DNA: TGTGCCAGCAGCCGTGACAGGTGGAGTGAGACCCAGTACTTC; CDR3 protein: CASSRDRWSETQYF
V gene: TRBV28; D gene: TRBD1; J gene: TRBJ1-1; clone size: few; CDR3 DNA: TGTGCCAGCAGAGGGGACAGGGTCATCACTGAAGCTTTCTTT; CDR3 protein: CASRGDRVITEAFF
V gene: TRBV7-2; D gene: NA; J gene: TRBJ2-3; clone size: NA; CDR3 DNA: TGTGCCAGCAGCTTAACTCCGAGCACAGATACGCAGTATTTT; CDR3 protein: CASSLTPSTDTQYF
V gene: TRBV7-2; D gene: TRBD1; J gene: TRBJ2-1; clone size: NA; CDR3 DNA: TGTGCCAGCAGTTCGGACAGGGCGGCGTACAATGAGCAGTTCTTC; CDR3 protein: CASSSDRAAYNEQFF
V gene: TRBV5-1; D gene: TRBD1; J gene: TRBJ2-3; clone size: NA; CDR3 DNA: TGCGCCAGCAGCGGGTCCGGGACAGGGACAGATACGCAGTATTTT; CDR3 protein: CASSGSGTGTDTQYF
V gene: TRBV7-2; D gene: NA; J gene: TRBJ1-2; clone size: NA; CDR3 DNA: TGTGCCAGCAGCCCGGAATCTGGTGGCTACACCTTC; CDR3 protein: CASSPESGGYTF
V gene: TRBV6-2/TRBV6-3; D gene: NA; J gene: TRBJ2-4; clone size: NA; CDR3 DNA: TGTGCCAGCAGCCCCAGACTCGTAGCCAAAAACATTCAGTACTTC; CDR3 protein: CASSPRLVAKNIQYF
V gene: TRBV11-3; D gene: NA; J gene: TRBJ2-2; clone size: NA; CDR3 DNA: TGTGCCAGCAGCTTAGAAGGGGGGGTCCGGAACACCGGGGAGCTGTTTTTT; CDR3 protein: CASSLEGGVRNTGELFF
V gene: TRBV3-1/TRBV3-2; D gene: NA; J gene: TRBJ2-7; clone size: NA; CDR3 DNA: TGTGCCAGCAGCCAATCCGGCACCTACGAGCAGTACTTC; CDR3 protein: CASSQSGTYEQYF
V gene: TRBV5-4; D gene: TRBD2; J gene: TRBJ2-3; clone size: NA; CDR3 DNA: TGTGCCAGCAGCCCGGGTGGACTAGCGGGAGCCGGTACGCAGTATTTT; CDR3 protein: CASSPGGLAGAGTQYF
V gene: TRBV19; D gene: NA; J gene: TRBJ1-5; clone size: NA; CDR3 DNA: TGTGCCAGTAGTATAAGAGGTCTCGTTGCGAGCAATCAGCCCCAGCATTTT; CDR3 protein: CASSIRGLVASNQPQHF
V gene: TRBV5-4; D gene: NA; J gene: TRBJ2-5; clone size: NA; CDR3 DNA: TGTGCCAGCAGCTTAACAGGTCAGAGAGAGACCCAGTACTTC; CDR3 protein: CASSLTGQRETQYF
V gene: TRBV6-2/TRBV6-3; D gene: TRBD1; J gene: TRBJ2-3; clone size: NA; CDR3 DNA: TGTGCCAGCAGTGACAGGGCGACAGTCGGAGATACGCAGTATTTT; CDR3 protein: CASSDRATVGDTQYF
V gene: TRBV27; D gene: NA; J gene: TRBJ2-7; clone size: NA; CDR3 DNA: TGTGCCAGCGGTACCTCCTACGGACAGCACCAAACCTACGAGCAGTACTTC; CDR3 protein: CASGTSYGQHQTYEQYF
V gene: TRBV5-4; D gene: TRBD2; J gene: TRBJ2-7; clone size: NA; CDR3 DNA: TGTGCCAGCAGCCCCGGGAGCGGGAAGTTCTACGAGCAGTACTTC; CDR3 protein: CASSPGSGKFYEQYF
V gene: TRBV4-3; D gene: NA; J gene: TRBJ2-1; clone size: NA; CDR3 DNA: TGCGCCAGCAGCCAAGATCGGGGGAAGCAGTTCTTC; CDR3 protein: CASSQDRGKQFF
V gene: TRBV21-1; D gene: NA; J gene: TRBJ1-2; clone size: NA; CDR3 DNA: TGTGCCAGCAGGCAAAGTTTTCCGGCCCCTATTGGCTACACCTTC; CDR3 protein: CASRQSFPAPIGYTF
V gene: TRBV5-1; D gene: NA; J gene: TRBJ2-7; clone size: NA; CDR3 DNA: TGCGCCAGCAGCTTGGGTGGTGACCCGAGCTCCTACGAGCAGTACTTC; CDR3 protein: CASSLGGDPSSYEQYF
V gene: TRBV10-3; D gene: NA; J gene: TRBJ1-1; clone size: NA; CDR3 DNA: TGTGCCATCGGCTATCGGGACGAAGCTTTCTTT; CDR3 protein: CAIGYRDEAFF